The rows below give T cell receptor beta chains drawn from one sample of a study of cytomegalovirus exposure and HLA in healthy donors. Sequencing used immunoSEQ multiplex PCR; TCRdb keeps in-frame clones, though not all of them. This sample has 200,000 or so clones; nearly 80% occur once, and the top ten carry 4.5% to 7.5%. Sequencing was done on a sample of PBMCs. The receptors were gathered from a woman aged 30 to 39 in good health and CMV-seropositive. CDR3s include the opening cysteine and the closing phenylalanine or tryptophan. The D gene is left open where the match is weak. Clone size is stated in some rows and not others, as once, few, many or a class when expanded.

J | size | D | V | DNA | CDR3
TRBJ2-5 | few | NA | TRBV20-1 | TGCAGTGCTAGTGCCGACTATACCCAGTACTTC | CSASADYTQYF
TRBJ1-1 | NA | NA | TRBV7-9 | TGTGCCAGCAGCCCATTCCCCAACACTGAAGCTTTCTTT | CASSPFPNTEAFF
TRBJ2-7 | once | TRBD1 | TRBV28 | TGTGCCAGCAGGCAAACCGGGACAGTAACATACGAGCAGTACTTC | CASRQTGTVTYEQYF
TRBJ1-2 | NA | NA | TRBV2 | TGTGCCAGCAGCTATCGGGAGGGGGTTGAAGGCTACACCTTC | CASSYREGVEGYTF
TRBJ2-7 | NA | TRBD2 | TRBV6-6 | TGTGCCAGCAGTTACCCTAGCGGGAGTGTGTACGAGCAGTACTTC | CASSYPSGSVYEQYF
TRBJ2-5 | NA | NA | TRBV19 | TGTGCCAGTAGACCGACTAGTTCAGAGACCCAGTACTTC | CASRPTSSETQYF
TRBJ2-5 | NA | TRBD2 | TRBV13 | TGTGCCAGCAGCTCACGCGGGAGGGGCGAGACCCAGTACTTC | CASSSRGRGETQYF
TRBJ2-3 | NA | NA | TRBV5-1 | TGCGCCAGCAGCCCGGGAACTAGCACAGATACGCAGTATTTT | CASSPGTSTDTQYF
TRBJ2-3 | NA | NA | TRBV19 | TGTGCCAGTAGTACGACAGTCACAGATACGCAGTATTTT | CASSTTVTDTQYF
TRBJ2-5 | NA | NA | TRBV28 | TGTGCCAGCAGTTTATCGAGCGGGGAGACCCAGTACTTC | CASSLSSGETQYF
TRBJ1-2 | few | TRBD1 | TRBV29-1 | TGCAGCGTGGCACGACAGGGGGCCTGGGGCTACACCTTC | CSVARQGAWGYTF